Listed below are T cell receptor beta chains from one sample, sequenced in a study of cytomegalovirus exposure and HLA in healthy donors. This table comes from immunoSEQ multiplex PCR, and its TCRdb copy is limited to in-frame clones, with some not included. The sample carries 150,000 to 200,000 clones, roughly 80% recorded once. The sequenced sample was PBMCs. The receptor source for this set is a woman between 45 and 65 years old in good health and CMV-seronegative. Each CDR3 is given with its conserved first and last residue. The D gene is left open where the match is weak.

V gene: TRBV7-3
D gene: NA
J gene: TRBJ1-1
CDR3 protein: CASSLLGPSTEAFF
CDR3 DNA: TGTGCCAGCAGCTTACTAGGCCCCAGCACTGAAGCTTTCTTT

V gene: TRBV9
D gene: NA
J gene: TRBJ1-3
CDR3 protein: CASGNRASGNTIYF
CDR3 DNA: TGTGCCAGCGGAAACAGGGCTTCGGGAAACACCATATATTTT

V gene: TRBV7-2
D gene: TRBD1
J gene: TRBJ2-7
CDR3 protein: CASSLAPQGAYEQYF
CDR3 DNA: TGTGCCAGCAGCTTAGCCCCACAGGGGGCCTACGAGCAGTACTTC

V gene: TRBV19
D gene: TRBD1
J gene: TRBJ2-3
CDR3 protein: CASNNRGYGADTQYF
CDR3 DNA: TGTGCCAGTAACAACAGGGGGTATGGCGCAGATACGCAGTATTTT

V gene: TRBV6-1
D gene: NA
J gene: TRBJ2-5
CDR3 protein: CASSEALPVLYGTQYF
CDR3 DNA: TGTGCCAGCAGTGAAGCTCTCCCGGTCCTTTACGGGACCCAGTACTTC

V gene: TRBV6-5
D gene: NA
J gene: TRBJ2-3
CDR3 protein: CASSYSPYPGTDTQYF
CDR3 DNA: TGTGCCAGCAGTTATAGTCCTTACCCCGGCACAGATACGCAGTATTTT

V gene: TRBV6-1
D gene: NA
J gene: TRBJ1-5
CDR3 protein: CASEGGNYQPQHF
CDR3 DNA: TGTGCCAGCGAGGGCGGGAATTATCAGCCCCAGCATTTT

V gene: TRBV7-9
D gene: TRBD1
J gene: TRBJ1-2
CDR3 protein: CASSPKTGDGYTF
CDR3 DNA: TGTGCCAGCAGCCCCAAAACAGGGGATGGCTACACCTTC

V gene: TRBV19
D gene: NA
J gene: TRBJ1-1
CDR3 protein: CASSIDPRRSGSNTEAFF
CDR3 DNA: TGTGCCAGTAGTATAGATCCAAGGCGGTCGGGGTCCAACACTGAAGCTTTCTTT

V gene: TRBV5-4
D gene: TRBD2
J gene: TRBJ2-2
CDR3 protein: CASSLTSGATGELFF
CDR3 DNA: TGTGCCAGCAGCTTGACTAGCGGAGCCACCGGGGAGCTGTTTTTT

V gene: TRBV19
D gene: NA
J gene: TRBJ1-5
CDR3 protein: CASSIQRNQPQHF
CDR3 DNA: TGTGCCAGTAGTATCCAGCGGAATCAGCCCCAGCATTTT

V gene: TRBV30
D gene: NA
J gene: TRBJ1-4
CDR3 protein: CAWSVQRVRDEKLFF
CDR3 DNA: TGTGCCTGGAGTGTACAGAGGGTGCGAGATGAAAAACTGTTTTTT

V gene: TRBV29-1
D gene: TRBD2
J gene: TRBJ2-3
CDR3 protein: CSVVWTSGRETDTQYF
CDR3 DNA: TGCAGCGTCGTCTGGACTAGCGGGAGGGAGACAGATACGCAGTATTTT

V gene: TRBV5-6
D gene: NA
J gene: TRBJ1-2
CDR3 protein: CASSLRGAGILGYGYTF
CDR3 DNA: TGTGCCAGCAGCTTGAGGGGAGCGGGTATCCTCGGCTATGGCTACACCTTC

V gene: TRBV7-3
D gene: NA
J gene: TRBJ2-3
CDR3 protein: CASSLAERGFTDTQYF
CDR3 DNA: TGTGCCAGCAGCTTGGCCGAGAGAGGGTTCACAGATACGCAGTATTTT

V gene: TRBV25-1
D gene: NA
J gene: TRBJ2-2
CDR3 protein: CASSVSETGELFF
CDR3 DNA: TGTGCCAGCAGTGTCTCAGAAACCGGGGAGCTGTTTTTT

V gene: TRBV28
D gene: NA
J gene: TRBJ2-7
CDR3 protein: CASGGLGQFYEQYF
CDR3 DNA: TGTGCCTCGGGGGGGCTGGGACAGTTCTACGAGCAGTACTTC

V gene: TRBV28
D gene: NA
J gene: TRBJ2-5
CDR3 protein: CASSFLLRETQYF
CDR3 DNA: TGTGCCAGCAGTTTTTTGCTCCGGGAGACCCAGTACTTC